These 13 T cell receptor beta chains were all obtained from the same sample, sequenced in a study of tumor-infiltrating lymphocytes in primary liver carcinoma. With around 520 ng total RNA as template and a constant-region primer, TCR beta cDNA was made. Generation of the TCR beta libraries relied on three nested multiplex PCR rounds using slightly modified ARM-PCR. TRBV1-TRBV30 forward primers and a C-beta reverse primer were used in the first two PCR rounds, which each ran for 9 to 10 cycles. From the multiplex PCR reads, TCRdb called clonotypes with MiXCR, one entry per CDR3 protein. The sample has about 330,000 distinct CDR3 sequences, less than 70% seen once. Blood RNA originated from unsorted whole blood, with germline DNA additionally extracted. Specimen: peripheral blood. These receptors all come from a man aged 40-50 years with primary liver carcinoma and hepatitis B virus infection.

Remarks on this clonotype: A junction end diverges from the germline sequence, so it may reflect a read error. The chain couples TRBV11-2 to TRBJ2-5, with a possible D match to TRBD2 (5 bases). Germline lookup yields CDR1 SGHAT and CDR2 FQNNGV. CDR3 length equals 12 residues. In DNA, the CDR3 is TGTGCCGGCAGCTCCCGGGGATACACCCAGTACTTC. It translates to CAGSSRGYTQYF.

The V gene is TRBV6-6, the J gene TRBJ2-7; 7 bases line up with TRBD1. Germline V gives CDR1 MNHNY, CDR2 SVGAGI (reference sequence). The length of the CDR3 is 14 residues. V shed 2 bases and J 2 bases; nucleotides not matched to a gene: 3. Here the CDR3 DNA reads TGTGCCAGCAGTTACGAACAGGGGCCCTACGAGCAGTACTTC. Its protein is CASSYEQGPYEQYF.

Concerning this clonotype itself: A much larger clone lies one base from this, so it may be a read error. V is TRBV10-3 and J is TRBJ2-1; D gene unclear. CDR1 and CDR2 (germline): ENHRY, SYGVKD. This CDR3 region has 13 residues. The CDR3 DNA follows: TGTGCCACCGGCCGAGGCACCGAGAATGAGGAGTTCTTC. Its protein is CATGRGTENEEFF.

V and J are TRBV28 and TRBJ1-5; TRBD1 aligns across 10 bases. CDR1 is MDHEN, CDR2 SYDVKM, per germline. V shed 7 bases and J 5 bases; nucleotides not matched to a gene: 5. There are 14 residues in the CDR3. CDR3 protein: CASISGTGDQPQHF. The DNA of the CDR3 is TGTGCCAGCATTTCAGGGACAGGGGATCAGCCCCAGCATTTT.

A remark on this clonotype: This may be a read error, as it is one base from a much larger clone. The chain couples TRBV13 to TRBJ2-7; D gene ambiguous. Germline assignment: CDR1 PRHDT and CDR2 FYEKMQ (reference sequence). The CDR3 is 15 residues long. V was shortened by 5 bases and J by 0 bases, with 14 bases between the two germline ends. For the CDR3, the DNA is TGTGCCAGCAGCGGTGCCGGGCTGAGCTCCTACGAGCAGTACTTC. Protein product: CASSGAGLSSYEQYF. Combining the CDR3 with reference TRBV13 and TRBJ2-7 gives the whole variable domain AAGVIQSPRHLIKEKRETATLKCYPIPRHDTVYWYQQGPGQDPQFLISFYEKMQSDKGSIPDRFSAQQFSDYHSELNMSSLELGDSALYFCASSGAGLSSYEQYFGPGTRLTVT.

This clonotype was counted a single time. Given the absence of the conserved phenylalanine or tryptophan at the CDR3 end, a read error is likely. The V and J genes are TRBV5-1 and TRBJ2-1, with a possible D match to TRBD2 (5 bases). Trimming pared 2 bases from V and 5 bases from J, leaving 8 bases between. This CDR3 is built from 13 residues. Germline CDR1 reads SGHRS; CDR2 reads YFSETQ. The CDR3 here is CASSLERDNEQFL. Here the CDR3 DNA reads TGCGCCAGCAGCTTAGAGAGGGACAATGAGCAGTTCCTC.

In regard to this clonotype: Just one base apart from a much larger clone, this may be a read error. This chain links TRBV5-4 with TRBJ2-3; the D is unclear. The CDR3 has 14 amino acids. V lost 4 bases to trimming and J lost 5 bases, with 14 bases between them. The germline CDR1 and CDR2 sequences are SGHNT and YYREEE (reference sequence). As DNA, the CDR3 is TGTGCCAGCAGCATGGGCGAGAGTTTAGATACGCAGTATTTT. Its protein is CASSMGESLDTQYF.

This clonotype was found a few times. This sequence joins TRBV7-9 and TRBJ2-1; D call uncertain. V was clipped by 4 bases and J by 9 bases, with 10 bases between them. This CDR3 has 12 residues. Germline V lookup: CDR1 SEHNR, CDR2 FQNEAQ (reference sequence). CDR3 amino acids: CASSSLNREQFF. The CDR3 coding sequence is TGTGCCAGCAGCTCACTAAACCGTGAGCAGTTCTTC.

A word on this clonotype: The junction differs from germline at one of its ends, possibly a read error. The V gene is TRBV11-2, the J gene TRBJ2-7; D perhaps matches TRBD2 (5 bases). This CDR3 has 13 residues. CDR1 and CDR2 from the germline V gene are SGHAT and FQNNGV. CDR3 sequence: CVSSLDPAGDQYF. The DNA for the CDR3 is TGTGTCAGCAGCTTAGACCCTGCGGGCGATCAGTACTTC.

This clonotype was found a few times. The chain recombines TRBV7-8 with TRBJ1-1, with a tentative D call TRBD1 (6 bases). CDR3 length equals 13 residues. Deletions cut 5 bases from V and 2 bases from J, with 9 bases between. The germline V gene encodes CDR1 SGHVS and CDR2 FQNEAQ. The CDR3 DNA follows: TGTGCCAGCAGCATACAGGGAAACACTGAAGCTTTCTTT. This gives the protein CASSIQGNTEAFF.

This clonotype appeared a single time. The chain uses TRBV30 and TRBJ2-6; no definite D call. This CDR3 comprises 14 residues. V dropped 1 base and J dropped 0 bases, with 4 bases sitting between them. Germline CDR1 is GTSNPN and CDR2 is SVGIG (reference sequence). For the CDR3, the DNA is TGTGCCTGGAGTGGGGCCTCTGGGGCCAACGTCCTGACTTTC. Its protein product is CAWSGASGANVLTF. The whole variable domain, remainder taken from reference TRBV30 and TRBJ2-6, is SQTIHQWPATLVQPVGSPLSLECTVEGTSNPNLYWYRQAAGRGLQLLFYSVGIGQISSEVPQNLSASRPQDRQFILSSKKLLLSDSGFYLCAWSGASGANVLTFGAGSRLTVL.

The chain joins TRBV11-2 to TRBJ2-7; tentative D call: TRBD2 (5 bases). From germline, CDR1 is SGHAT and CDR2 FQNNGV. The length of the CDR3 is 12 residues. Trimming stripped 6 bases from V and 3 bases from J, with 9 bases between. The CDR3 region has the DNA TGTGCCAGCAGTACTAGTTTCTACGAGCAGTACTTC. Translated, it gives CASSTSFYEQYF.

The chain uses TRBV5-4 and TRBJ1-2; no firm D call. Trimming shortened V by 4 bases and J by 3 bases, and 16 bases separated the two germline ends. The CDR3 runs 15 residues. Germline lookup yields CDR1 SGHNT and CDR2 YYREEE (reference sequence). CDR3 coding DNA: TGTGCCAGCAGCGAAACACCAATAGAGGACTATGGCTACACCTTC. Its protein is CASSETPIEDYGYTF.